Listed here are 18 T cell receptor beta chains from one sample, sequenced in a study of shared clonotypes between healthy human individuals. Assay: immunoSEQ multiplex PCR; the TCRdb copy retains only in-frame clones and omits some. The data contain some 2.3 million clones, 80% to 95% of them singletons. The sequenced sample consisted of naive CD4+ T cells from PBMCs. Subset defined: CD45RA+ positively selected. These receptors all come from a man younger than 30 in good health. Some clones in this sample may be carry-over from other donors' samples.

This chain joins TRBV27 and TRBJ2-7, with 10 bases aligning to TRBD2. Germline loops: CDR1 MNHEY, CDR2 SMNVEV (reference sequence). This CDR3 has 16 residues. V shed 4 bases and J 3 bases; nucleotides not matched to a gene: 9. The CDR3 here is CASSSQTSGRHYEQYF. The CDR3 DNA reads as TGTGCCAGCAGTTCACAGACTAGCGGGCGGCACTACGAGCAGTACTTC.

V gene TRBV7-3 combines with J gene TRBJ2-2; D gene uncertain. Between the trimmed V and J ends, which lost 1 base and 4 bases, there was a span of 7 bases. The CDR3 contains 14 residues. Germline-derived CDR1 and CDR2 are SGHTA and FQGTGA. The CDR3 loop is CASSLRFGTGELFF. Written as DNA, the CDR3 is TGTGCCAGCAGCTTAAGGTTCGGCACCGGGGAGCTGTTTTTT.

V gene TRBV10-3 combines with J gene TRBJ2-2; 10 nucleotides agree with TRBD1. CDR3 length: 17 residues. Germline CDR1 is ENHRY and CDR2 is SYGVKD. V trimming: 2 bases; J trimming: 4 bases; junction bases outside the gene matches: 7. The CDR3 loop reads CAISEPPGQGSTGELFF. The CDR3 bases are TGTGCCATCAGTGAGCCGCCGGGACAGGGGAGCACCGGGGAGCTGTTTTTT.

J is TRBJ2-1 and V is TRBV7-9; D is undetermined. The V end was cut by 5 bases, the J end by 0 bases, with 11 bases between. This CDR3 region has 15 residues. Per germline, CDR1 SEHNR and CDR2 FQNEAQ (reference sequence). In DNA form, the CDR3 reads TGTGCCAGCAGCATTGTAGGATTCTCCTACAATGAGCAGTTCTTC. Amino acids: CASSIVGFSYNEQFF.

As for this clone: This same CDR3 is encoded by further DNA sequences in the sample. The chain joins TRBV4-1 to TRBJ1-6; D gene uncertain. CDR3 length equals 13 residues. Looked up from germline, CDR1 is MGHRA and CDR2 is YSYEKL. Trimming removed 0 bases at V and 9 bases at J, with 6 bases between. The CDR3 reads CASSQDRGSPLHF. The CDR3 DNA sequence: TGCGCCAGCAGCCAAGATCGGGGTTCACCCCTCCACTTT.

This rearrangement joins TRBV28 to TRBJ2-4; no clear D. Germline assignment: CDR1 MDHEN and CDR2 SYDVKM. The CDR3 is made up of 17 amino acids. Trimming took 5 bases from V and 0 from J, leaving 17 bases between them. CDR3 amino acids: CASSPLGRSLAKNIQYF. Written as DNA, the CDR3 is TGTGCCAGCAGTCCTCTAGGTCGGAGCTTAGCCAAAAACATTCAGTACTTC. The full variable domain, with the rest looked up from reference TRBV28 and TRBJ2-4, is DVKVTQSSRYLVKRTGEKVFLECVQDMDHENMFWYRQDPGLGLRLIYFSYDVKMKEKGDIPEGYSVSREKKERFSLILESASTNQTSMYLCASSPLGRSLAKNIQYFGAGTRLSVL.

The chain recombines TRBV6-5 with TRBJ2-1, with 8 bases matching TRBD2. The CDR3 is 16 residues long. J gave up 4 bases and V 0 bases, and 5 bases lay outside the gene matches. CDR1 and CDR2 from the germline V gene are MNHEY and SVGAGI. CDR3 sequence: CASSYSSTSGYNEQFF. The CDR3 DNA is TGTGCCAGCAGTTACTCGTCAACTAGCGGATACAATGAGCAGTTCTTC.

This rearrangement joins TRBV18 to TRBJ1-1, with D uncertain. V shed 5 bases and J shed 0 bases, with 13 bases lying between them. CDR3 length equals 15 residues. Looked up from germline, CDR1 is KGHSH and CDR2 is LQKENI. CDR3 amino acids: CASSTNRVMNTEAFF. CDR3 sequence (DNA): TGTGCCAGCTCAACTAACCGGGTGATGAACACTGAAGCTTTCTTT.

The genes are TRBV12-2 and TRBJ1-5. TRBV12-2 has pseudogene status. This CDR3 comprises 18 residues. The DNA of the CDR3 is TGTGCAAGTCGCTTATATATCAACAGGGGAGGGAAGGATCAGCCCCAGCATTTT. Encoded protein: CASRLYINRGGKDQPQHF.

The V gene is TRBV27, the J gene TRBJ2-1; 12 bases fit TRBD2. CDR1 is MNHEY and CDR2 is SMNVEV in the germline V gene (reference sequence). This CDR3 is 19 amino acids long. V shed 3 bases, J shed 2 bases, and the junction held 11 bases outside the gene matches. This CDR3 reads CASSFYGTSGFTAYNEQFF. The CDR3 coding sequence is TGTGCCAGCAGTTTTTATGGGACTAGCGGGTTCACTGCCTACAATGAGCAGTTCTTC.

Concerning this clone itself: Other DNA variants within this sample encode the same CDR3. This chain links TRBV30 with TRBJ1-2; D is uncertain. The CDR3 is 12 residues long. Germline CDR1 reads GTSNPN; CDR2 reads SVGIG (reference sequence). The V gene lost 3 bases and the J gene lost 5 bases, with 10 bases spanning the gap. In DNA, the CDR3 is TGTGCCTGGAGCACCGGGCCATATGGCTACACCTTC. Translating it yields CAWSTGPYGYTF. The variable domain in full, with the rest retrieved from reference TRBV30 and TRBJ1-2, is SQTIHQWPATLVQPVGSPLSLECTVEGTSNPNLYWYRQAAGRGLQLLFYSVGIGQISSEVPQNLSASRPQDRQFILSSKKLLLSDSGFYLCAWSTGPYGYTFGSGTRLTVV.

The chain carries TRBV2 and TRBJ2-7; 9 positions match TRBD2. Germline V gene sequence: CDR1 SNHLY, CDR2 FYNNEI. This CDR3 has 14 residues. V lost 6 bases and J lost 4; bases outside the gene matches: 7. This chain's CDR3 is CASRVGTSFYEQYF. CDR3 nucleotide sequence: TGTGCCAGCAGAGTCGGGACTAGCTTTTACGAGCAGTACTTC. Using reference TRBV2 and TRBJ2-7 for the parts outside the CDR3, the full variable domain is EPEVTQTPSHQVTQMGQEVILRCVPISNHLYFYWYRQILGQKVEFLVSFYNNEISEKSEIFDDQFSVERPDGSNFTLKIRSTKLEDSAMYFCASRVGTSFYEQYFGPGTRLTVT.

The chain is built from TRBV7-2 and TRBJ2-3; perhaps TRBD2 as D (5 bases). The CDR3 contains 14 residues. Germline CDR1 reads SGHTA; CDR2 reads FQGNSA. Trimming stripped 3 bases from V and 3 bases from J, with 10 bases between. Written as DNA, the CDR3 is TGTGCCAGCAGCTTCCGACTAATAACAGATACGCAGTATTTT. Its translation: CASSFRLITDTQYF.

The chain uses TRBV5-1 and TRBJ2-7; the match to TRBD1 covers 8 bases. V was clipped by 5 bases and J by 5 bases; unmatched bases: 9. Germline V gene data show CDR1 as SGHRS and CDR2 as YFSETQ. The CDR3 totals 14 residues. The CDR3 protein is CASSRTGSPHEQYF. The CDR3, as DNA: TGCGCCAGCAGTCGGACAGGGAGTCCCCACGAGCAGTACTTC. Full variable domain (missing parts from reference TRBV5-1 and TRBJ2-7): KAGVTQTPRYLIKTRGQQVTLSCSPISGHRSVSWYQQTPGQGLQFLFEYFSETQRNKGNFPGRFSGRQFSNSRSEMNVSTLELGDSALYLCASSRTGSPHEQYFGPGTRLTVT.

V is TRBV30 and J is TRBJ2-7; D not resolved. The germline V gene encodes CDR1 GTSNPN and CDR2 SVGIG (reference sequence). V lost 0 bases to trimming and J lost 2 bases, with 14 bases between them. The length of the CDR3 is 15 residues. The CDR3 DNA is TGTGCCTGGAGTGTAAGGCCGGGCAAACCCTACGAGCAGTACTTC. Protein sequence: CAWSVRPGKPYEQYF.

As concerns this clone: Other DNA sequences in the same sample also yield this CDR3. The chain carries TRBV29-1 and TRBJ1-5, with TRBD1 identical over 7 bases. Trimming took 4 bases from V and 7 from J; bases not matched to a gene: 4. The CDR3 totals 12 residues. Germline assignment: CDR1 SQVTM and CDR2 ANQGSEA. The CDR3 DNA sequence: TGCAGCGTTGGGGACAGAGGGCAGCCCCAGCATTTT. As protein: CSVGDRGQPQHF.

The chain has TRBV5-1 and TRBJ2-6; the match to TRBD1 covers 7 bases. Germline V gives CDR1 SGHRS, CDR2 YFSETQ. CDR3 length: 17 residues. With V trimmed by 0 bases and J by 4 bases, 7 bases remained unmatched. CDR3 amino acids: CASSLAGTGAGANVLTF. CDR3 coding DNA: TGCGCCAGCAGCTTGGCGGGAACAGGGGCCGGGGCCAACGTCCTGACTTTC.

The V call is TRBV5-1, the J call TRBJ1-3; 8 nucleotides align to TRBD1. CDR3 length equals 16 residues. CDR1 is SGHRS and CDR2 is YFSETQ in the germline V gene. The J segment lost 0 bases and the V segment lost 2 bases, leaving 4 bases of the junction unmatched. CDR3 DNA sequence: TGCGCCAGCAGCTTTACAGGGGGAGGCTCTGGAAACACCATATATTTT. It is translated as CASSFTGGGSGNTIYF.